The 22 T cell receptor beta chains in this list originate from one sample, sequenced in a study of control samples from healthy donors and cancer patients. This table comes from immunoSEQ multiplex PCR, and its TCRdb copy is limited to in-frame clones, with some not included. The table records some 94,000 clones, around 83% of them present only once. Material: blood. These receptors originate from a woman in her fifties or sixties in good health.

About this clone itself: One end of the junction fails to match germline, which may point to a read error. The chain has TRBV14 and TRBJ2-3, with unresolved D. Germline CDR1 is SGHDN and CDR2 is FVKESK. The CDR3 has 14 amino acids. Written as DNA, the CDR3 is TGTGCCAGCAGCTACGACCACACCGTCACTGAAGCTTCCTTT. Its translation: CASSYDHTVTEASF.

With respect to this clone: The final CDR3 position lacks the conserved phenylalanine or tryptophan, pointing to a likely read error. Because the CDR3's place on the DNA is in doubt, the DNA is left out and the CDR3 is given as listed by TCRdb. The J gene is TRBJ1-1, the V gene TRBV29-1; the DNA was not compared with TRBD1, the D call given in the table. The CDR3 region is 11 residues in length, termini included. Germline assignment: CDR1 SQVTM and CDR2 ANQGSEA. The CDR3 protein is CSVEATGGFLP.

The chain links TRBV19 to TRBJ2-7, with 7 bases identical to TRBD2. Germline CDR1 LNHDA, CDR2 SQIVND (reference sequence). The CDR3 covers 14 residues. J was trimmed by 3 bases and V by 4 bases; bases with no gene match: 6. This CDR3 reads CASSRQRDHYEQYF. CDR3 bases: TGTGCCAGTAGTAGACAGCGGGACCACTACGAGCAGTACTTC.

The chain is built from TRBV6-1 and TRBJ2-7; no clear D gene. Germline V lookup: CDR1 MNHNS, CDR2 SASEGT. This CDR3 region has 13 residues. Trimming cost V 2 bases and J 6 bases, with 11 bases left between them. CDR3 amino acids: CASSEMIQREQYF. CDR3 bases: TGTGCCAGCAGTGAAATGATCCAGCGCGAGCAGTACTTC.

The rearrangement links TRBV10-1 to TRBJ2-1, with D tentatively TRBD2 (7 bases). V was shortened by 8 bases and J by 6 bases, with 20 bases between the two germline ends. The germline CDR1 and CDR2 sequences are WNHNN and SYGVQD (reference sequence). The CDR3 has 15 residues. The CDR3 loop reads CASPPGGGGANEQFF. DNA of the CDR3: TGCGCCAGCCCCCCCGGGGGAGGGGGGGCCAATGAGCAGTTCTTC.

J is TRBJ1-1 and V is TRBV7-8, with TRBD1 as a possible D gene (5 bases). V dropped 5 bases and J dropped 3 bases, with 16 bases sitting between them. In germline, CDR1 is SGHVS, CDR2 FQNEAQ. This CDR3 contains 15 residues. In DNA form, the CDR3 reads TGTGCCAGCAGCCCAAGCCCTCGGGGGTACACTGAAGCTTTCTTT. Residues: CASSPSPRGYTEAFF.

In DNA form, the CDR3 reads TGCACCAGCAGCCAGAAGGGGAAGGGACAGGGCTACTATGGCTACACCTTC. This encodes CTSSQKGKGQGYYGYTF. J is TRBJ1-2 and V is TRBV1; the table's D call, TRBD1, has no DNA check behind it. TRBV1 is assigned pseudogene status. The CDR3 contains 17 residues.

The chain links TRBV11-1 to TRBJ2-5; 9 nucleotides match TRBD2. CDR1 and CDR2 from the germline V gene are SGHAT and FQDESV (reference sequence). V gave up 2 bases and J gave up 5 bases; unmatched junction bases: 6. This CDR3 is 15 amino acids long. The CDR3 protein is CASSLLGGGAETQYF. The CDR3 coding sequence is TGTGCCAGCAGCTTATTGGGCGGGGGGGCGGAGACCCAGTACTTC. The complete variable domain, with remaining parts taken from reference TRBV11-1 and TRBJ2-5, reads EAEVAQSPRYKITEKSQAVAFWCDPISGHATLYWYRQILGQGPELLVQFQDESVVDDSQLPKDRFSAERLKGVDSTLKIQPAELGDSAMYLCASSLLGGGAETQYFGPGTRLLVL.

This chain links TRBV4-2 with TRBJ1-1; D is perhaps TRBD1 (5 bases). Germline V gives CDR1 LGHNA, CDR2 YNFKEQ. The CDR3 consists of 17 residues. Trimming left V 4 bases short and J 1 base short, with 19 bases between. CDR3 bases: TGTGCCAGCAGCCCCCCCGGAGGGGTCAGACCGAACACTGAAGCTTTCTTT. Amino acid sequence: CASSPPGGVRPNTEAFF.

The chain employs TRBV7-6 and TRBJ2-3, with D possibly being TRBD2 (6 bases). Trimming removed 5 bases from V and 5 bases from J, with 20 bases in between. The CDR3 is 16 amino acids. Germline assignment: CDR1 SGHVS and CDR2 FNYEAQ. This CDR3 reads CASSLLGGAGGDTQYF. DNA of the CDR3: TGTGCCAGCAGCCTGCTGGGGGGAGCTGGGGGAGATACGCAGTATTTT.

This rearrangement joins TRBV20-1 to TRBJ1-1; 8 bases agree with TRBD1. CDR3 length: 13 amino acids. Germline values: CDR1 DFQATT, CDR2 SNEGSKA (reference sequence). Germline trimming cut 3 bases from V and 5 bases from J; bases unmatched to any gene: 5. CDR3 sequence: CSASYRGSTEAFF. In DNA, the CDR3 is TGCAGTGCTAGTTACAGGGGGAGTACTGAAGCTTTCTTT.

The V and J genes are TRBV27 and TRBJ2-3; no clear D. V dropped 1 base and J dropped 0 bases, with 11 bases sitting between them. There are 16 residues in the CDR3. CDR1 is MNHEY and CDR2 is SMNVEV in the germline V gene (reference sequence). CDR3 sequence (DNA): TGTGCCAGCAGTTTATTCGTGACGTTGAGCACAGATACGCAGTATTTT. This translates into CASSLFVTLSTDTQYF.

The chain joins TRBV16 to TRBJ1-2; D is perhaps TRBD1 (5 bases). Germline V gene sequence: CDR1 KGHSY, CDR2 FQNENV. V gave up 3 bases and J gave up 0 bases, with 14 bases separating them. This CDR3 spans 16 amino acids. CDR3 bases: TGTGCCAGCAGCCATCCTCAGGGAAGGACTAACTATGGCTACACCTTC. Its translation is CASSHPQGRTNYGYTF.

The chain carries TRBV4-1 and TRBJ2-3; 14 positions agree with TRBD2. CDR1 and CDR2 from the germline V gene are MGHRA and YSYEKL. Unmatched junction bases numbered 9, after V lost 4 bases and J lost 0 bases. There are 19 residues in the CDR3. The CDR3 is CASSRRLAGGPSSTDTQYF. The CDR3 bases are TGCGCCAGCAGCCGCCGACTAGCGGGAGGGCCTTCTAGCACAGATACGCAGTATTTT.

The chain employs TRBV6-2 or TRBV6-3 and TRBJ2-5, with TRBD1 identical over 7 bases. Trimming took 1 base from V and 2 from J; bases not matched to a gene: 4. Germline V gene data show CDR1 as MNHEY and CDR2 as SVGEGT. This CDR3 region has 15 residues. In nucleotides, the CDR3 is TGTGCCAGCAGTTACTGGGACAGAGCTCAAGAGACCCAGTACTTC. It is translated as CASSYWDRAQETQYF.

The chain recombines TRBV6-4 with TRBJ2-1; TRBD2 aligns across 8 bases. Germline CDR1 is MRHNA and CDR2 is SNTAGT. The CDR3 totals 15 residues. The ends lost 4 bases at V and 0 bases at J; junction bases unmatched: 2. This CDR3 reads CASSALAGSYNEQFF. The DNA for the CDR3 is TGTGCCAGCAGTGCTCTAGCGGGCTCCTACAATGAGCAGTTCTTC.

The V gene is TRBV6-2 or TRBV6-3, the J gene TRBJ2-3; perhaps TRBD2 as D (5 bases). CDR1 MNHEY and CDR2 SVGEGT come from the germline V gene. V lost 6 bases, J lost 1 base, and 14 bases lay in between. CDR3 size: 15 residues. The CDR3 DNA follows: TGTGCCAGCAGACCTAACTCAGCGGGCACAGATACGCAGTATTTT. Amino acid sequence: CASRPNSAGTDTQYF.

In its sample, this clone was seen once. The chain links TRBV7-2 to TRBJ1-2, with no clear D. The CDR3 totals 11 residues. CDR1 is SGHTA, CDR2 FQGNSA, per germline. Trimming took 5 bases from V and 7 from J, leaving 8 bases between them. CDR3 amino acids: CASSPGIGYTF. The CDR3 bases are TGTGCCAGCAGCCCCGGGATTGGCTACACCTTC.

Remarks on this clone: Other DNA sequences in this specimen translate into the identical CDR3. The V gene is TRBV28, the J gene TRBJ1-5, with D possibly TRBD1 on 5 matching bases. The ends were cut back, 4 bases at V and 9 bases at J, with 22 bases in the middle. There are 16 residues in the CDR3. Germline V gene data show CDR1 as MDHEN and CDR2 as SYDVKM. The CDR3 nucleotides are TGTGCCAGCAGTTCCATCCAAAAGACAGCGGGGCGGCCCCAGCATTTT. Translated: CASSSIQKTAGRPQHF.

In its sample, this clone was seen once. J is TRBJ1-1 and V is TRBV23-1; the D is unclear. TRBV23-1 is identified as an open reading frame with a role that is uncertain. This CDR3 is built from 17 residues. Trimming removed 0 bases from V and 2 bases from J, with 16 bases in between. CDR3 nucleotides: TGCGCCAGCAGTCAATCGAAATCTGGGCACAGAAACACTGAAGCTTTCTTT. This sequence encodes CASSQSKSGHRNTEAFF.

This chain links TRBV10-3 with TRBJ2-7; 11 nucleotides agree with TRBD2. The germline V gene encodes CDR1 ENHRY and CDR2 SYGVKD. The CDR3 has 15 residues. With V trimmed by 3 bases and J by 0 bases, 1 base remained unmatched. The CDR3 sequence is CAISDTSGSSYEQYF. The CDR3 region has the DNA TGTGCCATCAGTGATACTAGCGGGAGCTCCTACGAGCAGTACTTC.

This chain links TRBV14 with TRBJ1-2; the D gene is possibly TRBD1 (5 bases). CDR1 SGHDN and CDR2 FVKESK come from the germline V gene. The V end was cut by 4 bases, the J end by 8 bases, with 17 bases between. The CDR3 has 14 residues. CDR3 nucleotide sequence: TGTGCCAGCAGCCTATACGGGCAGGGATACGGCTACACCTTC. It specifies CASSLYGQGYGYTF.